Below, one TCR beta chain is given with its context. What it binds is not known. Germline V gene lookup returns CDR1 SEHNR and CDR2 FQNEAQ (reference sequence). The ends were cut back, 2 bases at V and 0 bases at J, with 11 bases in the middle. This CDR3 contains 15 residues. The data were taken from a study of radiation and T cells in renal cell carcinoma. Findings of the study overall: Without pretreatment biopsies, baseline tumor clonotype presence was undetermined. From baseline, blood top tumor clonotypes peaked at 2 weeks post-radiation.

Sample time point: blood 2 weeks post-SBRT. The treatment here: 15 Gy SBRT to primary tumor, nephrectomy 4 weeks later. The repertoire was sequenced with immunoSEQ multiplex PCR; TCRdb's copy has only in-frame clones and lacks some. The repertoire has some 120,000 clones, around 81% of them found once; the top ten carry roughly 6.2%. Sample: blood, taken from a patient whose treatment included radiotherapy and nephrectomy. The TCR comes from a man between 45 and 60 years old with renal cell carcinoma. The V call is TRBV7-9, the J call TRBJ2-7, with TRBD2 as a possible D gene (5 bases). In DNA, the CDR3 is TGTGCCAGCAGCTTACCGGGGTCCAGCTCCTACGAGCAGTACTTC. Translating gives CASSLPGSSSYEQYF.